The 20 T cell receptor beta chains given below trace back to one sample, sequenced in a study of beta chain features in type 1 diabetes. Overall study findings and caveats: Among all four CD4+ subsets, Type 1 diabetes patients had TCRB CDR3s that were moderately but significantly shorter.

Their cognate antigens are unknown. Expressed TCRB transcripts were sequenced because the entire RNA isolate underwent reverse transcription. TCRdb's copy holds only in-frame clones and misses some; the assay was immunoSEQ multiplex PCR. This sample has nearly 700,000 clones, with around an eighth found just once. Sequencing was done on a sample of naive CD4+ T cells from blood. These receptors came from a man between 18 and 35 years old with type 1 diabetes.

This clone was recorded many times. V usage is TRBV30 and J usage is TRBJ2-1; 9 positions agree with TRBD1. Germline trimming cut 4 bases from V and 10 bases from J; bases unmatched to any gene: 11. The CDR3 extends over 14 amino acids. CDR1 and CDR2 from the germline V gene are GTSNPN and SVGIG (reference sequence). CDR3 DNA sequence: TGTGCCTGGATCGGGACAGGGATGGGTGCGGAGCAGTTCTTC. Protein product: CAWIGTGMGAEQFF.

This clone was detected only a few times. V is TRBV7-3 and J is TRBJ2-5; weak D call: TRBD1 (5 bases). Trimming shortened V by 2 bases and J by 5 bases, and 15 bases separated the two germline ends. CDR1 and CDR2 from the germline V gene are SGHTA and FQGTGA. This CDR3 contains 15 residues. For the CDR3, the DNA is TGTGCCAGCAGCTTATATGACAGTATGTGGGAGACCCAGTACTTC. Translating it yields CASSLYDSMWETQYF.

With respect to this clone: The junction departs from the called germline gene at one end, perhaps through a read error. The chain employs TRBV28 and TRBJ1-2; D might be TRBD1 (5 bases). CDR1 and CDR2 (germline): MDHEN, SYDVKM. The CDR3 extends over 14 amino acids. Here the CDR3 reads CASTFWTGPTIVSF. In DNA, the CDR3 is TGTGCCAGCACATTTTGGACGGGGCCAACCATAGTGTCCTTC.

V usage is TRBV11-1 and J usage is TRBJ1-1, with D uncertain. Germline loops: CDR1 SGHAT, CDR2 FQDESV (reference sequence). Trimming stripped 5 bases from V and 1 base from J, with 11 bases between. The CDR3 has 14 residues. CDR3 DNA: TGTGCCAGCAGCAAGGAACAGTGGAACACTGAAGCTTTCTTT. Its translation: CASSKEQWNTEAFF.

A word on this clone: Other DNA sequences in this sample translate to the same CDR3. The chain joins TRBV30 to TRBJ2-1; weak D call: TRBD1 (6 bases). Trimming removed 2 bases at V and 0 bases at J, with 8 bases between. CDR1 and CDR2 (germline): GTSNPN, SVGIG (reference sequence). CDR3 length equals 14 residues. CDR3 sequence: CAWSRGGSYNEQFF. The DNA of the CDR3 is TGTGCCTGGAGTCGAGGGGGCTCCTACAATGAGCAGTTCTTC. The complete variable domain, with remaining parts taken from reference TRBV30 and TRBJ2-1, reads SQTIHQWPATLVQPVGSPLSLECTVEGTSNPNLYWYRQAAGRGLQLLFYSVGIGQISSEVPQNLSASRPQDRQFILSSKKLLLSDSGFYLCAWSRGGSYNEQFFGPGTRLTVL.

The DNA of the CDR3 is TGTGCCAGCAGTCCTTCGGGGGCTAGCACAGATACGCAGTATTTT. This codes for CASSPSGASTDTQYF. The chain couples TRBV25-1 to TRBJ2-3; D assignment may be TRBD1 or TRBD2 (6 bases each). V was clipped by 5 bases and J by 0 bases, with 12 bases between them. Germline V gives CDR1 MGHDK, CDR2 SYGVNS. This CDR3 is built from 15 residues.

This clone was counted between two and nine times. This specimen includes other DNA sequences encoding the same CDR3. CDR3 bases: TGTGCCAGCAGCTTAAGCGAGACCCAGTACTTC. The encoded protein is CASSLSETQYF. The V and J genes are TRBV11-3 and TRBJ2-5; no definite D call. The germline V and J ends were trimmed by 2 bases and 5 bases, with 3 bases remaining between them. Per germline, CDR1 SGHNT and CDR2 YENEEA. This CDR3 has 11 amino acids.

This clone was detected a few times. The gene calls are TRBV7-9 and TRBJ2-3; D unresolved. V gave up 5 bases and J gave up 1 base, with 13 bases separating them. The CDR3 totals 15 residues. From germline, CDR1 is SEHNR and CDR2 FQNEAQ (reference sequence). The CDR3 region has the DNA TGTGCCAGCAGCCGTATATCTTGGGGCACAGATACGCAGTATTTT. Its translation is CASSRISWGTDTQYF.

The V call is TRBV6-6, the J call TRBJ2-5; 11 bases are a match to TRBD1. Germline CDR1 MNHNY, CDR2 SVGAGI (reference sequence). The CDR3 length is 16 residues. V lost 2 bases, J lost 5 bases, and 7 bases stayed unmatched. CDR3 nucleotides: TGTGCCAGCAGTTACCTAGGGACAGGGGGAGGCGAGACCCAGTACTTC. Amino acids: CASSYLGTGGGETQYF.

About this clone: The sample holds other DNA sequences that translate to the same CDR3. The chain is built from TRBV30 and TRBJ2-7; D is unresolved. V was pared by 3 bases and J by 4 bases, with 7 bases between. In germline, CDR1 is GTSNPN, CDR2 SVGIG (reference sequence). The CDR3 is made up of 11 amino acids. The CDR3 region has the DNA TGTGCCTGGAGCGGGCGTTACGAGCAGTACTTC. This encodes CAWSGRYEQYF.

This chain links TRBV1 with TRBJ2-4; the table names TRBD2, a call not compared with the DNA. TRBV1 corresponds to a pseudogene. This CDR3 is 18 amino acids long. The chain's CDR3 is CTSSQPSPRGGAKNIQYF. DNA for the CDR3: TGCACCAGCAGCCAACCTTCCCCCCGGGGTGGAGCCAAAAACATTCAGTACTTC.

This clone came up a few times. This CDR3 is CASIGTGTGAQHF. The CDR3 coding sequence is TGTGCCAGCATTGGGACCGGGACAGGGGCCCAGCATTTT. This chain connects TRBV2 to TRBJ1-5; 10 nucleotides agree with TRBD1. V was clipped by 7 bases and J by 11 bases; unmatched bases: 8. Per germline, CDR1 SNHLY and CDR2 FYNNEI. The CDR3 has 13 amino acids.

This chain joins TRBV13 and TRBJ1-3, with D unresolved. Germline-derived CDR1 and CDR2 are PRHDT and FYEKMQ (reference sequence). The CDR3 covers 12 residues. V shed 1 base and J shed 3 bases, with 1 base lying between them. The CDR3, as DNA: TGTGCCAGCAGCTTAGTTGGAAACACCATATATTTT. This sequence encodes CASSLVGNTIYF.

This clone was seen a handful of times. V gene TRBV25-1 combines with J gene TRBJ1-2; 7 nucleotides match TRBD1. Trimming at V came to 6 bases and at J to 5 bases, leaving 6 bases not matched to a gene. This CDR3 is 13 amino acids long. Germline-derived CDR1 and CDR2 are MGHDK and SYGVNS. Here the CDR3 reads CASRKGDSYGYTF. As DNA, the CDR3 is TGTGCCAGCAGGAAGGGGGACAGTTATGGCTACACCTTC.

This clone was counted between two and nine times. The chain is built from TRBV9 and TRBJ2-3; no reliable D call. Germline lookup yields CDR1 SGDLS and CDR2 YYNGEE. There are 13 residues in the CDR3. The V and J ends lost 1 base and 3 bases respectively, with 6 bases between them. CDR3 sequence: CASSVYWTDTQYF. CDR3 nucleotides: TGTGCCAGCAGCGTATATTGGACAGATACGCAGTATTTT.

This clone was found a few times. This CDR3 is CASSGWVSTDTQYF. In DNA, the CDR3 is TGTGCCAGCAGTGGGTGGGTTAGCACAGATACGCAGTATTTT. This rearrangement joins TRBV7-8 to TRBJ2-3; D gene ambiguous. V lost 6 bases and J lost 0, with 10 bases in between. Germline lookup yields CDR1 SGHVS and CDR2 FQNEAQ. The CDR3 is made up of 14 amino acids.

This clone was counted a few times. V gene TRBV9 combines with J gene TRBJ2-1, with no clear D. The CDR3 is 13 amino acids. V lost 4 bases, J lost 4 bases, and 9 bases lay in between. Germline-derived CDR1 and CDR2 are SGDLS and YYNGEE. The CDR3, as DNA: TGTGCCAGCAGCCTGTACCCGTACAATGAGCAGTTCTTC. Translation: CASSLYPYNEQFF.

This clone has more than one count but fewer than ten. The gene calls are TRBV2 and TRBJ2-4, with 9 positions matching TRBD1. The CDR3 length is 14 residues. Trimming at V came to 8 bases and at J to 6 bases, leaving 8 bases not matched to a gene. The germline V gene has CDR1 SNHLY and CDR2 FYNNEI. CDR3 coding DNA: TGTGCCAGCCACGCAACGACAGGGGGAAACATTCAGTACTTC. Translation: CASHATTGGNIQYF.

This clone was counted only a few times. The chain joins TRBV6-5 to TRBJ2-3; TRBD2 agrees at 7 bases. V shed 2 bases, J shed 14 bases, and the junction held 10 bases outside the gene matches. This CDR3 spans 13 amino acids. CDR1 is MNHEY and CDR2 is SVGAGI in the germline V gene. The CDR3 coding sequence is TGTGCCAGCAGTTACGGAGACTCCGGGGGGTGGTATTTT. It specifies CASSYGDSGGWYF.

This clone was seen a few times. The J gene is TRBJ1-2, the V gene TRBV14, with TRBD1 identical over 9 bases. The J segment lost 6 bases and the V segment lost 4 bases, leaving 3 bases of the junction unmatched. The CDR3 runs to 13 residues. Per germline, CDR1 SGHDN and CDR2 FVKESK. For the CDR3, the DNA is TGTGCCAGCAGCCCCAGACAGGGGGATGGCTACACCTTC. Translation: CASSPRQGDGYTF.